This passage covers 21 T cell receptor beta chains from one sample sequenced in a study of Ad26.COV2.S vaccination and SARS-CoV-2 variants. Treatment specified: about 20 received Ad26.COV2.S at low or high dose, single or two shots; roughly five received placebo; per-sample allocation not given. All samples were drawn on day 63, counting from the first vaccine or placebo injection. Profiled with immunoSEQ multiplex PCR; TCRdb holds only in-frame clones, not every one. The table has a few hundred thousand clones, about 80% seen once. The source was peripheral blood, collected in a trial of Ad26.COV2.S vaccine versus placebo. Every receptor here comes from a person between 18 and 65 years old who received the Ad26.COV2.S COVID-19 vaccine or a placebo.

The chain joins TRBV19 to TRBJ1-1; 10 bases are a match to TRBD1. Germline CDR1 and CDR2: LNHDA and SQIVND (reference sequence). The CDR3 has 14 amino acids. With V trimmed by 4 bases and J by 4 bases, 3 bases remained unmatched. The CDR3 loop reads CASSRTGGGTEAFF. CDR3 nucleotide sequence: TGTGCCAGTAGTAGGACAGGGGGTGGCACTGAAGCTTTCTTT.

The CDR3 protein is CANTSPEAFF. The CDR3, as DNA: TGCGCCAATACTTCACCGGAAGCTTTCTTT. The rearrangement joins TRBV23-1 to TRBJ1-1; D gene ambiguous. TRBV23-1 is an ORF, and what it does is uncertain. This CDR3 contains 10 residues. The V and J ends lost 10 bases and 8 bases respectively, with 11 bases between them.

The CDR3 DNA follows: TGTGCCAGCACCCCAACGGGTGCAAATGAAAAACTGTTTTTT. It is translated as CASTPTGANEKLFF. The chain recombines TRBV6-6 with TRBJ1-4; D uncertain. The CDR3 runs to 14 residues. V gave up 7 bases and J gave up 5 bases, with 14 bases separating them. Germline loops: CDR1 MNHNY, CDR2 SVGAGI (reference sequence).

The chain uses TRBV7-8 and TRBJ1-4; D is undetermined. The germline V and J ends were trimmed by 2 bases and 7 bases, with 11 bases remaining between them. CDR1 is SGHVS and CDR2 is FQNEAQ in the germline V gene. CDR3 size: 14 residues. CDR3 residues: CASSLNVVGEKLFF. The CDR3 DNA is TGTGCCAGCAGCTTAAATGTGGTCGGTGAAAAACTGTTTTTT.

This clone has a single count. The chain joins TRBV7-9 to TRBJ2-1, with a possible D match to TRBD2 (6 bases). V lost 2 bases to trimming and J lost 0 bases, with 8 bases between them. CDR3 size: 15 residues. The germline gives CDR1 SEHNR, CDR2 FQNEAQ (reference sequence). In nucleotides, the CDR3 is TGTGCCAGCAGCTTAATCGGGGGCTCCTACAATGAGCAGTTCTTC. It yields the protein CASSLIGGSYNEQFF.

The chain is built from TRBV5-1 and TRBJ2-7; perhaps TRBD1 as D (6 bases). The length of the CDR3 is 15 residues. The V gene lost 1 base and the J gene lost 4 bases, with 15 bases spanning the gap. Germline CDR1 is SGHRS and CDR2 is YFSETQ. CDR3 protein: CASSLTGTLFYEQYF. CDR3 nucleotides: TGCGCCAGCAGCTTGACAGGGACCTTGTTTTACGAGCAGTACTTC.

The chain joins TRBV3-1 (or the pseudogene TRBV3-2) to TRBJ2-6; TRBD1 aligns across 8 bases. CDR1 and CDR2 (germline): LGHDT, YNNKEL (reference sequence). The CDR3 spans 17 residues. V dropped 4 bases and J dropped 0; count of bases not matched to a gene: 5. The CDR3 nucleotides are TGTGCCAGCAGCCTAGGACAGGGTCTCTCTGGGGCCAACGTCCTGACTTTC. Residues: CASSLGQGLSGANVLTF.

This clone was counted a single time. The J gene is TRBJ2-7, the V gene TRBV19; D is possibly TRBD2 (6 bases). The CDR3 has 15 amino acids. With 4 bases removed from V and 0 bases from J, the gap between germline ends came to 13 bases. Germline CDR1 reads LNHDA; CDR2 reads SQIVND (reference sequence). In DNA, the CDR3 is TGTGCCAGTAGTACGGAGGGCGCCGGCTCCTACGAGCAGTACTTC. The encoded protein is CASSTEGAGSYEQYF. Filled out from reference TRBV19 and TRBJ2-7, the complete variable domain reads DGGITQSPKYLFRKEGQNVTLSCEQNLNHDAMYWYRQDPGQGLRLIYYSQIVNDFQKGDIAEGYSVSREKKESFPLTVTSAQKNPTAFYLCASSTEGAGSYEQYFGPGTRLTVT.

The rearrangement joins TRBV29-1 to TRBJ1-5; D not resolved. Germline V CDR1 and CDR2: SQVTM, ANQGSEA. V gave up 0 bases and J gave up 7 bases, with 16 bases separating them. The CDR3 length is 15 residues. The CDR3 is CSVEDGNPRWQPQHF. The CDR3 DNA follows: TGCAGCGTTGAAGATGGGAACCCCCGGTGGCAGCCCCAGCATTTT.

CDR3 in DNA: TGTGCCAGCAGCCGACAGGCCCCGAGCGTGTCCTACGAGCAGTACTTC. Translated: CASSRQAPSVSYEQYF. The chain employs TRBV27 and TRBJ2-7, with a weak D call TRBD1 (6 bases). Deletions cut 6 bases from V and 1 base from J, with 19 bases between. CDR3 length: 16 amino acids. Germline V gives CDR1 MNHEY, CDR2 SMNVEV (reference sequence).

The V call is TRBV2, the J call TRBJ1-2; 7 positions agree with TRBD1. The J segment lost 6 bases and the V segment lost 5 bases, leaving 6 bases of the junction unmatched. In germline, CDR1 is SNHLY, CDR2 FYNNEI. The CDR3 extends over 13 amino acids. CDR3 DNA sequence: TGTGCCAGCAGTCCCGGGACAGATAATGGCTACACCTTC. Translation: CASSPGTDNGYTF.

The genes are TRBV4-1 and TRBJ1-5; D is perhaps TRBD1 (5 bases). Germline-derived CDR1 and CDR2 are MGHRA and YSYEKL. This CDR3 contains 18 residues. Trimming left V 3 bases short and J 0 bases short, with 18 bases between. The CDR3 is CASSHSGTTLYSNQPQHF. CDR3 in DNA: TGCGCCAGCAGCCATTCCGGGACCACGCTTTATAGCAATCAGCCCCAGCATTTT.

In this sample, this clone turned up a few times. The chain combines TRBV9 with TRBJ2-2; D not resolved. CDR1 and CDR2 from the germline V gene are SGDLS and YYNGEE. The CDR3 spans 11 residues. Trimming took 3 bases from V and 9 from J, leaving 6 bases between them. CDR3 protein: CASSDNRELFF. CDR3 bases: TGTGCCAGCAGCGATAACCGGGAGCTGTTTTTT.

The chain carries TRBV7-3 and TRBJ2-5; 9 positions match TRBD1. The junction had 6 bases not matched to a gene; V was cut back by 5 bases and J by 5 bases. CDR1 is SGHTA and CDR2 is FQGTGA in the germline V gene. The CDR3 loop spans 14 amino acids. The chain's CDR3 is CASSATGGGETQYF. In DNA, the CDR3 is TGTGCCAGCAGCGCTACAGGGGGCGGGGAGACCCAGTACTTC.

This clone was picked up a small number of times. The rearrangement joins TRBV11-2 to TRBJ2-7, with TRBD2 matching over 10 bases. This CDR3 comprises 16 residues. The germline gives CDR1 SGHAT, CDR2 FQNNGV. Unmatched junction bases numbered 11, after V lost 5 bases and J lost 4 bases. The chain's CDR3 is CASSAPGLAVLYEQYF. The CDR3 DNA is TGTGCCAGCAGCGCCCCCGGACTAGCGGTCCTTTACGAGCAGTACTTC.

The chain is built from TRBV9 and TRBJ1-1; D unresolved. The V end was cut by 0 bases, the J end by 7 bases, with 10 bases between. This CDR3 is built from 13 residues. Germline values: CDR1 SGDLS, CDR2 YYNGEE. CDR3 loop: CASSVGSLGEAFF. CDR3 coding DNA: TGTGCCAGCAGCGTAGGATCATTGGGTGAAGCTTTCTTT.

The V call is TRBV20-1, the J call TRBJ2-1; tentative D call: TRBD2 (5 bases). Germline V gene data show CDR1 as DFQATT and CDR2 as SNEGSKA (reference sequence). Trimming left V 3 bases short and J 6 bases short, with 12 bases between. CDR3 length equals 13 residues. The CDR3 spells CSASRNRGNEQFF. The DNA of the CDR3 is TGCAGTGCTAGTAGGAATCGGGGCAATGAGCAGTTCTTC.

Concerning this clone: The sample has other DNA sequences that encode this CDR3 too. The chain employs TRBV19 and TRBJ1-1, with D unclear. Trimming removed 3 bases at V and 0 bases at J, with 2 bases between. CDR3 length equals 12 residues. Germline V gene sequence: CDR1 LNHDA, CDR2 SQIVND (reference sequence). The CDR3 sequence: CASSILNTEAFF. The DNA for the CDR3 is TGTGCCAGTAGTATTCTGAACACTGAAGCTTTCTTT.

This clone was seen once. The chain recombines TRBV5-5 with TRBJ2-5; the match to TRBD2 covers 8 bases. V gave up 4 bases and J gave up 7 bases; unmatched junction bases: 3. The CDR3 covers 12 residues. Germline-derived CDR1 and CDR2 are SGHKS and YYEKEE (reference sequence). CDR3 sequence: CASSTGRGTQYF. The CDR3 DNA sequence: TGTGCCAGCAGCACCGGGAGGGGGACCCAGTACTTC.

Of note for this clone: One end of the junction fails to match germline, which may point to a read error. V usage is TRBV27 and J usage is TRBJ1-2; possible D gene TRBD1, 5 bases. The V gene's germline CDR1 is MNHEY and CDR2 SMNVEV (reference sequence). The CDR3 sequence is 12 residues long. CDR3 coding DNA: TGTGCCAGCAGTTTTAAGGGAGGGGAATACAACTTC. This encodes CASSFKGGEYNF.

The chain links TRBV27 to TRBJ2-7; the match to TRBD1 covers 8 bases. The CDR3 length is 13 residues. Germline CDR1 and CDR2: MNHEY and SMNVEV (reference sequence). V gave up 6 bases and J gave up 4 bases; unmatched junction bases: 5. The CDR3 loop is CASSLTGDYEQYF. The CDR3, as DNA: TGTGCCAGCAGCTTGACAGGGGATTACGAGCAGTACTTC.